What follows are 2 T cell receptor beta chains derived from one specimen sequenced in a study of graft-versus-host responses after intestinal transplantation. This table comes from immunoSEQ multiplex PCR, and its TCRdb copy is limited to in-frame clones, with some not included. The profile covers about 40,000 clones, with about 90% appearing a single time and 2% to 2.5% taken by the ten largest. The sequences come from PBMCs, collected 300 to 320 days after intestinal transplant. These receptors came from a human patient who received an intestinal transplant, so some T cells may come from the graft donor.

The V and J genes are TRBV5-1 and TRBJ1-2, with 9 bases that match TRBD1. Trimming removed 5 bases from V and 7 bases from J; junction bases left unmatched: 15. Germline lookup yields CDR1 SGHRS and CDR2 YFSETQ. The CDR3 covers 16 residues. The CDR3 nucleotides read TGCGCCAGCAGGGATTATCGGGACAGGGACCTCGGTGGCTACACCTTC. This gives the protein CASRDYRDRDLGGYTF.

The chain uses TRBV11-3 and TRBJ2-5; 12 positions agree with TRBD2. This CDR3 contains 19 residues. Germline V gene data show CDR1 as SGHNT and CDR2 as YENEEA. With 5 bases clipped from V and 4 bases from J, the junction kept 17 bases outside the gene matches. DNA for the CDR3: TGTGCCAGCAGCCCGGGACAGAGCCTAGCGGGAGGGCGAGGAGAGACCCAGTACTTC. The encoded protein is CASSPGQSLAGGRGETQYF.